Sequencing of this T cell receptor beta chain was carried out in a study of monozygotic twins with inflammatory bowel disease. Study-wide results and limits: Especially where disease activity was present, IBD patients had fewer clonotypes in common with others than healthy twins did.

The CDR3 extends over 12 amino acids. Germline V gene lookup returns CDR1 SNHLY and CDR2 FYNNEI. About this clonotype itself: Its antigen is as yet unknown.

TCRdb reprocessed the 5' RACE reads; each CDR3 protein has one entry and no DNA is given. This table lists fewer than 200,000 distinct CDR3 sequences. The V and J genes are TRBV2 and TRBJ1-1. Sequencing input: blood. This sequence was found in a human donor with ulcerative colitis or Crohn's disease, or a healthy co-twin of an affected twin (not recorded which). CDR3 sequence reads: CASRGENTEAFF.